The clone carrying this T cell receptor beta chain was seen once. This CDR3 has 13 residues. V was cut by 0 bases and J by 11 bases, with 13 bases left in between. CDR1 and CDR2 from the germline V gene are SGHRS and YFSETQ. The data were obtained in a study of blood T cell repertoires in COVID-19. Study context: Researchers got acute and convalescent COVID-19 samples from the United States, Italy and Spain. T cells, B-cell-depleted T cells, or PBMCs supplied cDNA or gDNA.

In the authors' workflow: How many nucleated cells were present was estimated from reference gene primer amplification. The repertoire was sequenced with immunoSEQ multiplex PCR; TCRdb's copy has only in-frame clones and lacks some. V, J and clone size derive from that table, while D and trimming were established from the DNA sequence. The table lists 250,000 to 300,000 clones, more than 85% of them singletons, with 3.5% to 4% in the top ten. Sequencing was done on a sample of peripheral blood. The sequence derives from a man younger than 30 with active or convalescent COVID-19. V gene TRBV5-1 combines with J gene TRBJ2-3; no firm D call. CDR3 sequence reads: CASSLVYPREQYF. Written as DNA, the CDR3 is TGCGCCAGCAGCTTGGTCTACCCAAGAGAGCAGTATTTT.